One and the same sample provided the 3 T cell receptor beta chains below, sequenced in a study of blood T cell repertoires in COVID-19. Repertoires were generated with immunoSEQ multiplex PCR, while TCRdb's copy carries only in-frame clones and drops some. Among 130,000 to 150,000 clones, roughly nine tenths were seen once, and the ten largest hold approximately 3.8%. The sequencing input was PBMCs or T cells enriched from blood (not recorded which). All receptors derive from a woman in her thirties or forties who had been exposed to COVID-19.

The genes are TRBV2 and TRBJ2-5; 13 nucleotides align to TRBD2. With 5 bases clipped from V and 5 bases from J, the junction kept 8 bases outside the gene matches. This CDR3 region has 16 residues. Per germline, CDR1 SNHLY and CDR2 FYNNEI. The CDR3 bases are TGTGCCAGCAGTAAAACGGGACTAGCGGGGTTGGAGACCCAGTACTTC. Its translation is CASSKTGLAGLETQYF.

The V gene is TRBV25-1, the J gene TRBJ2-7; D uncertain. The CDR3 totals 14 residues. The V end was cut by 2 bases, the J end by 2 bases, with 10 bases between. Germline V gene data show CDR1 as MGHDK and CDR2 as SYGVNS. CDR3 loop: CASSEGGRTYEQYF. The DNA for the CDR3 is TGTGCCAGCAGTGAAGGCGGCAGAACCTACGAGCAGTACTTC.

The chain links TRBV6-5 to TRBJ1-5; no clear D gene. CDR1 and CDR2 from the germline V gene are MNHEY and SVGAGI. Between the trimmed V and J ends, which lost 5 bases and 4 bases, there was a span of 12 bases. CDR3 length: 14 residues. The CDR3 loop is CASSQLEANQPQHF. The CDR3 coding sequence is TGTGCCAGCAGTCAGTTGGAGGCAAATCAGCCCCAGCATTTT.